The 27 T cell receptor beta chains listed next were all sequenced from one sample in a study of radiation and T cells in renal cell carcinoma. The time point here: blood 4 weeks post-SBRT, at nephrectomy. Treatment defined: 15 Gy SBRT to primary tumor, nephrectomy 4 weeks later. Data came from immunoSEQ multiplex PCR; TCRdb stores just in-frame clones and leaves some out. The repertoire consists of around 45,000 clones, with 80% to 85% occurring once and the leading ten covering roughly 30%. Source: blood, taken from a patient whose treatment included radiotherapy and nephrectomy. These receptors were collected from a woman in her 70s with renal cell carcinoma.

The genes are TRBV7-2 and TRBJ2-3; 9 nucleotides align to TRBD1. The CDR3 extends over 16 amino acids. Trimming cost V 4 bases and J 5 bases; bases outside gene matches: 10. Germline V gene sequence: CDR1 SGHTA, CDR2 FQGNSA. The CDR3 sequence is CASSSGQGWLVDTQYF. The CDR3 DNA is TGTGCCAGCAGCTCGGGACAGGGATGGTTGGTAGATACGCAGTATTTT.

The chain employs TRBV2 and TRBJ1-1, with TRBD1 matching over 9 bases. CDR1 is SNHLY, CDR2 FYNNEI, per germline. This CDR3 contains 14 residues. Trimming took 4 bases from V and 4 from J; bases not matched to a gene: 4. The CDR3 loop is CASSGTGEATEAFF. The CDR3, as DNA: TGTGCCAGCAGTGGGACAGGGGAGGCCACTGAAGCTTTCTTT.

The rearrangement joins TRBV18 to TRBJ2-1; D gene uncertain. V gave up 2 bases and J gave up 7 bases, with 6 bases separating them. The CDR3 is 12 residues long. Per germline, CDR1 KGHSH and CDR2 LQKENI. The CDR3: CASSPVRNEQFF. DNA of the CDR3: TGTGCCAGCTCACCAGTTCGGAATGAGCAGTTCTTC.

V gene TRBV11-1 combines with J gene TRBJ2-2; no definite D call. This CDR3 comprises 13 residues. Germline CDR1 reads SGHAT; CDR2 reads FQDESV (reference sequence). The V end lost 5 bases, the J end lost 3 bases, and 7 bases lay between the germline ends. The CDR3 DNA reads TGTGCCAGCAGCCCCCGCGACACCGGGGAGCTGTTTTTT. The encoded protein is CASSPRDTGELFF. Together with reference TRBV11-1 and TRBJ2-2, the CDR3 gives the full variable domain: EAEVAQSPRYKITEKSQAVAFWCDPISGHATLYWYRQILGQGPELLVQFQDESVVDDSQLPKDRFSAERLKGVDSTLKIQPAELGDSAMYLCASSPRDTGELFFGEGSRLTVL.

The V call is TRBV10-3, the J call TRBJ2-3, with TRBD1 matching over 7 bases. The CDR3 extends over 16 amino acids. Trimming cost V 6 bases and J 0 bases; bases outside gene matches: 9. Germline loops: CDR1 ENHRY, CDR2 SYGVKD. CDR3 residues: CAIRGDRDDSTDTQYF. The CDR3 bases are TGTGCCATCAGGGGGGACAGAGACGATAGCACAGATACGCAGTATTTT.

The CDR3 DNA sequence: TGCGCCAGCAGCAACGGACAGGGCGACGGCACAGATACGCAGTATTTT. Its protein is CASSNGQGDGTDTQYF. The chain recombines TRBV5-1 with TRBJ2-3; 8 bases map to TRBD1. V gave up 4 bases and J gave up 1 base; unmatched junction bases: 8. CDR3 length: 16 residues. Germline CDR1 and CDR2: SGHRS and YFSETQ. Looking up the rest from reference TRBV5-1 and TRBJ2-3 gives the full variable domain: KAGVTQTPRYLIKTRGQQVTLSCSPISGHRSVSWYQQTPGQGLQFLFEYFSETQRNKGNFPGRFSGRQFSNSRSEMNVSTLELGDSALYLCASSNGQGDGTDTQYFGPGTRLTVL.

The rearrangement joins TRBV2 to TRBJ2-1, with 10 bases matching TRBD1. V gave up 6 bases and J gave up 3 bases; unmatched junction bases: 5. The CDR3 has 15 residues. The germline V gene has CDR1 SNHLY and CDR2 FYNNEI. In nucleotides, the CDR3 is TGTGCCAGCAGCCCCCGGACAGGGGGCTACAATGAGCAGTTCTTC. Its translation is CASSPRTGGYNEQFF.

This chain uses TRBV2 with TRBJ1-1, with 10 bases identical to TRBD1. This CDR3 region has 15 residues. The J segment lost 2 bases and the V segment lost 4 bases, leaving 4 bases of the junction unmatched. Germline-derived CDR1 and CDR2 are SNHLY and FYNNEI. The CDR3: CASSGQGAINTEAFF. Written as DNA, the CDR3 is TGTGCCAGCAGTGGACAGGGGGCGATTAACACTGAAGCTTTCTTT.

This sequence joins TRBV2 and TRBJ2-2; D not resolved. Germline assignment: CDR1 SNHLY and CDR2 FYNNEI. V gave up 8 bases and J gave up 3 bases, with 10 bases separating them. CDR3 length equals 13 residues. This chain's CDR3 is CASARPYTGELFF. The CDR3 DNA follows: TGTGCCAGCGCCAGGCCCTACACCGGGGAGCTGTTTTTT.

The chain joins TRBV18 to TRBJ2-5; D not certain. From germline, CDR1 is KGHSH and CDR2 LQKENI. CDR3 length: 13 residues. Trimming took 2 bases from V and 3 from J, leaving 7 bases between them. The CDR3 spells CASSPSQKETQYF. Written as DNA, the CDR3 is TGTGCCAGCTCACCATCCCAGAAAGAGACCCAGTACTTC.

The V gene is TRBV7-8, the J gene TRBJ2-3; 12 nucleotides align to TRBD2. Germline V gene sequence: CDR1 SGHVS, CDR2 FQNEAQ. With 6 bases clipped from V and 2 bases from J, the junction kept 3 bases outside the gene matches. This CDR3 comprises 15 residues. The CDR3 region is CASRLAGGPTDTQYF. The CDR3 DNA reads as TGTGCCAGCAGACTAGCGGGGGGACCCACAGATACGCAGTATTTT.

V and J are TRBV5-6 and TRBJ2-7, with 9 positions matching TRBD1. The CDR3 contains 14 residues. V trimming: 4 bases; J trimming: 4 bases; junction bases outside the gene matches: 6. Germline loops: CDR1 SGHDT, CDR2 YYEEEE. This CDR3 reads CASSLGQGNYEQYF. CDR3 DNA sequence: TGTGCCAGCAGCCTGGGACAGGGTAATTACGAGCAGTACTTC.

This sequence joins TRBV14 and TRBJ2-2; the D is unclear. The V gene's germline CDR1 is SGHDN and CDR2 FVKESK. The CDR3 consists of 15 residues. Trimming left V 1 base short and J 6 bases short, with 12 bases between. This chain's CDR3 is CASSQGLVIAGELFF. The CDR3 DNA reads TGTGCCAGCAGCCAAGGCCTAGTTATCGCCGGGGAGCTGTTTTTT. Drawing the rest from reference TRBV14 and TRBJ2-2, the complete variable domain is EAGVTQFPSHSVIEKGQTVTLRCDPISGHDNLYWYRRVMGKEIKFLLHFVKESKQDESGMPNNRFLAERTGGTYSTLKVQPAELEDSGVYFCASSQGLVIAGELFFGEGSRLTVL.

The sample holds one count of this clone. This chain uses TRBV10-3 with TRBJ2-2, with 9 bases identical to TRBD1. Germline CDR1 reads ENHRY; CDR2 reads SYGVKD. The V segment lost 6 bases and the J segment 5 bases; nucleotides outside the gene matches: 7. The CDR3 is made up of 15 amino acids. The chain's CDR3 is CAIRSDRGETGELFF. The CDR3 DNA follows: TGTGCCATCAGATCGGACAGGGGTGAAACCGGGGAGCTGTTTTTT.

The V call is TRBV7-8, the J call TRBJ2-3; the D is unclear. V lost 3 bases, J lost 2 bases, and 9 bases lay in between. Germline CDR1 reads SGHVS; CDR2 reads FQNEAQ. The length of the CDR3 is 14 residues. Here the CDR3 DNA reads TGTGCCAGCAGCTTTACGGACCACACAGATACGCAGTATTTT. As protein: CASSFTDHTDTQYF.

This clone was seen once. The DNA of the CDR3 is TGTGCCAGCAGTTACTCGCCAGGTCGTAACACCGGGGAGCTGTTTTTT. Its protein product is CASSYSPGRNTGELFF. J is TRBJ2-2 and V is TRBV6-5; D gene unclear. The V end lost 0 bases, the J end lost 2 bases, and 10 bases lay between the germline ends. This CDR3 region has 16 residues. The germline CDR1 and CDR2 sequences are MNHEY and SVGAGI.

This chain connects TRBV5-4 to TRBJ2-3; 7 nucleotides agree with TRBD2. V shed 4 bases, J shed 1 base, and the junction held 3 bases outside the gene matches. Germline V lookup: CDR1 SGHNT, CDR2 YYREEE (reference sequence). CDR3 length equals 14 residues. The CDR3 DNA sequence: TGTGCCAGCAGCACCACTAGCGGCACAGATACGCAGTATTTT. Amino acid sequence: CASSTTSGTDTQYF.

The chain joins TRBV9 to TRBJ1-1, with 8 positions matching TRBD1. J lost 4 bases, V lost 3 bases, and 5 bases had no gene match. Per the germline V gene, CDR1 is SGDLS and CDR2 is YYNGEE. The CDR3 runs 14 residues. In nucleotides, the CDR3 is TGTGCCAGCAGCGCAGGGGGCGACGGCACTGAAGCTTTCTTT. This codes for CASSAGGDGTEAFF.

The rearrangement joins TRBV5-1 to TRBJ2-3; TRBD2 is a possible D gene (5 bases). The CDR3 length is 16 residues. Trimming took off 0 bases at V and 4 bases at J, with 15 bases between the two ends. Germline-derived CDR1 and CDR2 are SGHRS and YFSETQ. Here the CDR3 reads CASSLAGREFADTQYF. The CDR3 bases are TGCGCCAGCAGCTTGGCCGGTAGGGAGTTCGCAGATACGCAGTATTTT.

The V gene is TRBV9, the J gene TRBJ2-3, with TRBD2 matching 8 bases. The CDR3 is 16 amino acids. Germline V gives CDR1 SGDLS, CDR2 YYNGEE. V shed 0 bases and J 5 bases; nucleotides not matched to a gene: 8. The CDR3 region is CASSVAAGGGGDTQYF. DNA of the CDR3: TGTGCCAGCAGCGTAGCTGCGGGAGGCGGGGGAGATACGCAGTATTTT.

The rearrangement uses TRBV29-1 and TRBJ2-1; 10 nucleotides line up with TRBD1. Losses at the gene ends were 4 bases for V and 4 bases for J; bases not matched to a gene: 1. This CDR3 contains 13 residues. Looked up from germline, CDR1 is SQVTM and CDR2 is ANQGSEA. This CDR3 reads CSVGTGGYNEQFF. The CDR3 nucleotides are TGCAGCGTTGGGACAGGGGGGTACAATGAGCAGTTCTTC.

V gene TRBV27 combines with J gene TRBJ1-2; TRBD1 might be the D (5 bases). The CDR3 consists of 13 residues. Germline V gene lookup returns CDR1 MNHEY and CDR2 SMNVEV (reference sequence). Trimming cost V 4 bases and J 1 base, with 7 bases left between them. The CDR3 DNA sequence: TGTGCCAGCAGTTACGACAGTAACTATGGCTACACCTTC. Translated: CASSYDSNYGYTF.

V gene TRBV5-1 combines with J gene TRBJ1-1; D not resolved. The V end lost 4 bases, the J end lost 0 bases, and 16 bases lay between the germline ends. This CDR3 comprises 16 residues. The germline V gene encodes CDR1 SGHRS and CDR2 YFSETQ. In nucleotides, the CDR3 is TGCGCCAGCAGCCCCCACTCTTTTGCCATGAACACTGAAGCTTTCTTT. Translation: CASSPHSFAMNTEAFF.

This clone was recorded a few times. This chain links TRBV9 with TRBJ2-7; no firm D call. The germline gives CDR1 SGDLS, CDR2 YYNGEE. The CDR3 contains 16 residues. V lost 4 bases and J 0 bases, leaving 17 bases between the germline ends. CDR3 amino acids: CASSPRFVTDSYEQYF. In DNA form, the CDR3 reads TGTGCCAGCAGCCCTCGTTTTGTGACGGACTCCTACGAGCAGTACTTC.

V is TRBV5-8 and J is TRBJ1-5, with no clear D. Germline V gene lookup returns CDR1 SGHTS and CDR2 YDEGEE. Trimming stripped 0 bases from V and 4 bases from J, with 8 bases between. CDR3 length: 14 amino acids. The CDR3 loop is CASSLAGINQPQHF. The CDR3 region has the DNA TGTGCCAGCAGCTTGGCTGGTATTAATCAGCCCCAGCATTTT.

This clone was seen just once. One end of the junction varies from germline; a read error may be responsible. The chain links TRBV2 to TRBJ2-7, with TRBD1 matching over 8 bases. The CDR3 has 10 residues. Germline loops: CDR1 SNHLY, CDR2 FYNNEI. CDR3 DNA sequence: TGTGCCAGCAGTGTGGGACAGGAGGCCTTC. It yields the protein CASSVGQEAF.

The chain combines TRBV6-5 with TRBJ2-7; a possible D gene is TRBD2 (5 bases). The CDR3 spans 16 residues. CDR1 and CDR2 from the germline V gene are MNHEY and SVGAGI. V was trimmed by 0 bases and J by 3 bases, leaving 15 bases between them. The chain's CDR3 is CASSYSTVGSYYEQYF. Here the CDR3 DNA reads TGTGCCAGCAGTTACTCGACGGTGGGGAGCTACTACGAGCAGTACTTC.